This paragraph reports one T cell receptor beta chain. The antigen is unknown. A library prepared for alpha chains yielded this beta chain as an off-target read; its size is of little meaning. TCRdb itself ran the 5' RACE reads through MiXCR, one entry per CDR3 protein. There are around 190 distinct CDR3 sequences in the sample; over 25% occur only once, and around a third lies in the top ten. The data belong to a study of spatial heterogeneity in lung cancer. Study summary: Raw sequencing reads included, on average, more than eight appearances of each unique TCR and UMI combination. Study-level results: Counts that tracked tumor mutation counts were those of expanded intratumoral alpha and beta TCRs.

Time point noted: sample taken at primary tumor resection. The cohort: 70 to 75 early-stage, untreated non-small cell lung cancer patients. Without sorting, whole RNA was sequenced from tumor, nontumor lung or frozen PBMC. Trimming pared 0 bases from V and 4 bases from J, leaving 10 bases between. CDR1 is LGHNA and CDR2 is YSLEER in the germline V gene. CDR3 length: 15 amino acids. Material: lung tumor tissue, obtained at surgery. V and J are TRBV4-3 and TRBJ2-1; D call uncertain. This TCR was recovered from a male donor with early-stage non-small cell lung cancer. Here the CDR3 reads CASSQDAAVYNEQFF. In DNA, the CDR3 is TGCGCCAGCAGCCAAGATGCGGCAGTTTACAATGAGCAGTTCTTC.